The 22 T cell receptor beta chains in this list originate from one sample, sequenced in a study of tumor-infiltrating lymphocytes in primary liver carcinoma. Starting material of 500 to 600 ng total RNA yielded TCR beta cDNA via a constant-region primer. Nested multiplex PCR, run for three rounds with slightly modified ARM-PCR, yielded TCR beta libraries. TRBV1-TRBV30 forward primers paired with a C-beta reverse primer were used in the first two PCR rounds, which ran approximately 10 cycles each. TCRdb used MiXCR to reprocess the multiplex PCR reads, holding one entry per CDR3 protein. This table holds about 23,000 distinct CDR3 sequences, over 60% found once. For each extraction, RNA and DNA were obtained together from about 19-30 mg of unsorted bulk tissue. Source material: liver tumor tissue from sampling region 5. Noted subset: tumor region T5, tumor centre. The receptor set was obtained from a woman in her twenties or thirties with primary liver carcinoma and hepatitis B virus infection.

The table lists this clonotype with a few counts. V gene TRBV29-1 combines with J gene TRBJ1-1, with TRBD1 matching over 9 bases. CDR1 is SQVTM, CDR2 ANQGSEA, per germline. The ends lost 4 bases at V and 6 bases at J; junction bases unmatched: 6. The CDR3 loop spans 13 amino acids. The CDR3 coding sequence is TGCAGCGTTGTGGGACAGGGTTTGTCTGAAGCTTTCTTT. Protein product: CSVVGQGLSEAFF.

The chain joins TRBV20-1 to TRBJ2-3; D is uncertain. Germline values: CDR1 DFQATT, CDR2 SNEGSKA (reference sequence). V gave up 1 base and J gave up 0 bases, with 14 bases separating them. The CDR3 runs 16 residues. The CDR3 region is CSARGSVLSSTDTQYF. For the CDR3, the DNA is TGCAGTGCTAGAGGATCGGTTCTTTCTAGCACAGATACGCAGTATTTT.

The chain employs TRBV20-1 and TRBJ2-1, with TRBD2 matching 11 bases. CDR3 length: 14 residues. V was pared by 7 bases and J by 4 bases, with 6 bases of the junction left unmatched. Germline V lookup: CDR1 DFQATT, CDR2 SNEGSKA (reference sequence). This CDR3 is CSDQRLAGYNEQFF. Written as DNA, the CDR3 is TGCAGTGACCAACGACTAGCGGGGTACAATGAGCAGTTCTTC.

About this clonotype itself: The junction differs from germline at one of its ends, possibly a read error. In nucleotides, the CDR3 is TGTGCCAACAGTTTTGACAGTATGAGGTGGGGCACGGATACGCAGTATTTC. Amino acids: CANSFDSMRWGTDTQYF. V and J are TRBV28 and TRBJ2-3; D perhaps matches TRBD1 (5 bases). The CDR3 is made up of 17 amino acids. Per germline, CDR1 MDHEN and CDR2 SYDVKM.

The CDR3 DNA reads as TGCAGCGTTCTTAGGACAGTGAATTTGAGTGGCTACACCTTC. Translating gives CSVLRTVNLSGYTF. The chain links TRBV29-1 to TRBJ1-2; tentative D call: TRBD1 (6 bases). CDR1 SQVTM and CDR2 ANQGSEA come from the germline V gene. V was trimmed by 5 bases and J by 7 bases, leaving 20 bases between them. The CDR3 spans 14 residues.

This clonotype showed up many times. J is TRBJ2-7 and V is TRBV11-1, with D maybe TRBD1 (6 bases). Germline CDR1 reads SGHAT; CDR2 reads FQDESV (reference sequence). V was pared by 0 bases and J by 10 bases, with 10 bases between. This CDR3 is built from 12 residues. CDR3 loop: CASSLAGTKQYF. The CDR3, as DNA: TGTGCCAGCAGCTTAGCGGGGACAAAACAGTACTTC.

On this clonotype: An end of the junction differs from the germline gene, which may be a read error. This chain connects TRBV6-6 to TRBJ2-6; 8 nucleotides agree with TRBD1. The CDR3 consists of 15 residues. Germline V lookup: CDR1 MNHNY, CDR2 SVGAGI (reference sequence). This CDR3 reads CPSSLGQGRANVLTF. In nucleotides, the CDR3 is TGTCCCAGCTCCCTCGGACAGGGTAGGGCCAACGTCCTTACTTTC.

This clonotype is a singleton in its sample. CDR3 DNA sequence: TGTGCCAGCAGCGCTCGGGTCTGGGGGCGCAAGAGGTGGAGTAGCACTGAAGCTTTCTTT. This translates into CASSARVWGRKRWSSTEAFF. The genes are TRBV11-2 and TRBJ1-1, with D possibly being TRBD1 (6 bases). V dropped 5 bases and J dropped 4 bases, with 32 bases sitting between them. The CDR3 totals 20 residues. CDR1 and CDR2 from the germline V gene are SGHAT and FQNNGV.

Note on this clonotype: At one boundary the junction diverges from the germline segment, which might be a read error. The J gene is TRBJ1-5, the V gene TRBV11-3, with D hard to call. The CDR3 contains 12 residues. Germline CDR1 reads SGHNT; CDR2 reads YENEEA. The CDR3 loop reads CVPLGGQPALAF. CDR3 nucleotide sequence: TGTGTCCCCCTCGGAGGGCAACCAGCCCTAGCATTT.

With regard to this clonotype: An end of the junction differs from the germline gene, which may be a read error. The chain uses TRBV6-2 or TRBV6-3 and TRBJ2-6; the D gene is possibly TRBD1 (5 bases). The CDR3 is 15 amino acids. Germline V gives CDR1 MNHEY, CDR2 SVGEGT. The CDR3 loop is CASTYGGLGANVTTF. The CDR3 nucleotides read TGTGCCAGCACTTACGGTGGGCTTGGGGCCAACGTCACGACTTTC.

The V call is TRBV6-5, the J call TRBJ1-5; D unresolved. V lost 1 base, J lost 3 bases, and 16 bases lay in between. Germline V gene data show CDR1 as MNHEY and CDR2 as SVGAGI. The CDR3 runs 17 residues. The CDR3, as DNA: TGTGCCAGCAGTTACTATTCGGTCGGAAATGTCAATCAGCCCCAGCATTTT. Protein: CASSYYSVGNVNQPQHF.

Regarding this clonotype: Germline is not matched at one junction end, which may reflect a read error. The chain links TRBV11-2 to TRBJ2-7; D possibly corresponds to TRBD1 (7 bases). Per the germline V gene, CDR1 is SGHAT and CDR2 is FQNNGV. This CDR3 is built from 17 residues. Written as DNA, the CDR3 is TGTACCAGCAATATCACAGGAGGGGGCTCTTGGACCTACGAGCAATACTTC. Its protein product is CTSNITGGGSWTYEQYF.

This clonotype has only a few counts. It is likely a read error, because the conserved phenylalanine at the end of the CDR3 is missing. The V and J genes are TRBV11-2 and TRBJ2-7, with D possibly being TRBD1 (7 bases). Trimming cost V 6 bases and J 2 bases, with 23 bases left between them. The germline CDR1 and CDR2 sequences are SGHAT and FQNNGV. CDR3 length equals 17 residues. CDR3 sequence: CASSITGGGPWTYEQYS. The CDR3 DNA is TGTGCCAGCAGTATCACAGGAGGGGGCCCTTGGACCTACGAGCAGTACTCG.

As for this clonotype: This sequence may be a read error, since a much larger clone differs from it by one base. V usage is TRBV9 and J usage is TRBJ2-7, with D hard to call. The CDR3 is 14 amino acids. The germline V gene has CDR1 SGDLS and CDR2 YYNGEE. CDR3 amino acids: CASSTQEGAYKQYF. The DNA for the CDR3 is TGTGCCAGCAGCACCCAGGAAGGAGCCTACAAGCAGTACTTC. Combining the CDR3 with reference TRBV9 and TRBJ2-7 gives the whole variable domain DSGVTQTPKHLITATGQRVTLRCSPRSGDLSVYWYQQSLDQGLQFLIQYYNGEERAKGNILERFSAQQFPDLHSELNLSSLELGDSALYFCASSTQEGAYKQYFGPGTRLTVT.

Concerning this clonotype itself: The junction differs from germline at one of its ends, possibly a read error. As DNA, the CDR3 is TGTACCAGCAGCCAAGTACTAGGATACGAGCAGCACTTC. It yields the protein CTSSQVLGYEQHF. This chain links TRBV14 with TRBJ2-7; a possible D gene is TRBD2 (5 bases). Germline values: CDR1 SGHDN, CDR2 FVKESK. The CDR3 consists of 13 residues. The whole variable domain, filled in from reference TRBV14 and TRBJ2-7, reads EAGVTQFPSHSVIEKGQTVTLRCDPISGHDNLYWYRRVMGKEIKFLLHFVKESKQDESGMPNNRFLAERTGGTYSTLKVQPAELEDSGVYFCTSSQVLGYEQHFGPGTRLTVT.

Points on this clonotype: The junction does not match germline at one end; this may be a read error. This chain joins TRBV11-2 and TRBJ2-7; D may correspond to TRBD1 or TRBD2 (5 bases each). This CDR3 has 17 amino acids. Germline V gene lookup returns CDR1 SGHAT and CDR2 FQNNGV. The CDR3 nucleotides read TGTGCCTGCAGCTCCCTACTGGGGACGGTAAACCCCTACGAGCAGTACTTC. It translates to CACSSLLGTVNPYEQYF.

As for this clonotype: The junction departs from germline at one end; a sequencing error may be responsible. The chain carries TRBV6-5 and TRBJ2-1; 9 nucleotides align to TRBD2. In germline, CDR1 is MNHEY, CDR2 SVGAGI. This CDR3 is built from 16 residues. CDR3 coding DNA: TGTGCCAGGAGTGTGGGGCCGCGGGAGGGCCAAAATAAGCAGCTCTTC. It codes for CARSVGPREGQNKQLF.

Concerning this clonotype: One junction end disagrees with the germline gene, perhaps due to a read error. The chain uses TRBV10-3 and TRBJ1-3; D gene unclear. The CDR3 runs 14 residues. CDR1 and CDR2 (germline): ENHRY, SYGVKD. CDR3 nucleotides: TGTGCCATAAGTGAGTCAGTTTCTGCAATCACCATATATTTT. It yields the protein CAISESVSAITIYF.

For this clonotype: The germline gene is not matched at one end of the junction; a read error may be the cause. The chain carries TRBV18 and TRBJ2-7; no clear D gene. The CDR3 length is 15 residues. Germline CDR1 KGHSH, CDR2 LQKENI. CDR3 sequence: CASSRTWTSFYEQYF. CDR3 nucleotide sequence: TGTGCCAGTTCACGGACCTGGACCAGTTTCTACGAGCAGTACTTC. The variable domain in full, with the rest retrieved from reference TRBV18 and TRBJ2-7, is NAGVMQNPRHLVRRRGQEARLRCSPMKGHSHVYWYRQLPEEGLKFMVYLQKENIIDESGMPKERFSAEFPKEGPSILRIQQVVRGDSAAYFCASSRTWTSFYEQYFGPGTRLTVT.

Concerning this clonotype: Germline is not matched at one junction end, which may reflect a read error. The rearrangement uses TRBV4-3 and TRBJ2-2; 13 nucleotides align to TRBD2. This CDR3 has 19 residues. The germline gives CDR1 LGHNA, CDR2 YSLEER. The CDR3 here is CASSVLAGGPRSSTGGLFF. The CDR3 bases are TGCGCCAGCAGTGTACTAGCGGGAGGGCCCCGTTCGAGCACCGGGGGGCTGTTTTTT.

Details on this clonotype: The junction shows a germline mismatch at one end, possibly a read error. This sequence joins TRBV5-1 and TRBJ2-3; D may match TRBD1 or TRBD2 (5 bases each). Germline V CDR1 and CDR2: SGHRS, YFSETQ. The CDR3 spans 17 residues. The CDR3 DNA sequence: TGCACCAGCAGCATAGGTCATCGGGGCAGGGGCACAGATACGCAGTATTTT. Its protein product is CTSSIGHRGRGTDTQYF.

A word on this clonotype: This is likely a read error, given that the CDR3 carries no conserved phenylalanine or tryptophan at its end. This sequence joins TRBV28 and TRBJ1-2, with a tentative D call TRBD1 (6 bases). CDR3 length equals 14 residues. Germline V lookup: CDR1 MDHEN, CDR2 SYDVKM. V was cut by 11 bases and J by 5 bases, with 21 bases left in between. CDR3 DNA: TGTGCCGCTAGCCTAAGGACAGAAATATATGGCTACACCTCC. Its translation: CAASLRTEIYGYTS.